This TCR beta chain was retrieved from a study of cytomegalovirus exposure and HLA in healthy donors. This CDR3 has 14 residues. Trimming stripped 6 bases from V and 0 bases from J, with 11 bases between. Germline V gene sequence: CDR1 LNHDA, CDR2 SQIVND (reference sequence). Only a few counts were recorded for this clone. Its antigen is not known. General study results and limits: An analysis that came later showed most CMV-associated TCR beta chains appearing HLA-restricted. No immune exposure information besides CMV serostatus was available.

In the PCR, 60 Vbeta and 13 Jbeta primers were used. The repertoire was sequenced with immunoSEQ multiplex PCR; TCRdb's copy has only in-frame clones and lacks some. The sample has about 140,000 clones, 73% seen once. The specimen was PBMCs. The rearrangement uses TRBV19 and TRBJ1-1, with D perhaps TRBD1 (6 bases). The clonotype comes from a woman between 35 and 50 years old in good health and CMV-seronegative. The CDR3 reads CASRQGFMNTEAFF. CDR3 in DNA: TGTGCCAGTAGACAGGGCTTTATGAACACTGAAGCTTTCTTT.